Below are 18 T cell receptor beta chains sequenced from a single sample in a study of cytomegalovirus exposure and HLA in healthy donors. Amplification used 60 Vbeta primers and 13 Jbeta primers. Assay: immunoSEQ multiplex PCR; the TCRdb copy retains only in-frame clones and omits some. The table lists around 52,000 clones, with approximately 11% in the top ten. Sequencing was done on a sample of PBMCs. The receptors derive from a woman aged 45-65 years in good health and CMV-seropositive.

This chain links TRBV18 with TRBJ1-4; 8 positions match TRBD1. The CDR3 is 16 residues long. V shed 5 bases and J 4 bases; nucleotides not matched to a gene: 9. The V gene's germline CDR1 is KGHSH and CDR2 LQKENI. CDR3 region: CASSFRTGTINEKLFF. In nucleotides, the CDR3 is TGTGCCAGCTCATTTCGGACAGGGACGATTAATGAAAAACTGTTTTTT.

CDR3 bases: TGTGCCAGCAGCGCGAAAACAGGGCTGGAGCAGTACTTC. Translated: CASSAKTGLEQYF. The chain combines TRBV9 with TRBJ2-7; weak D call: TRBD1 (6 bases). The CDR3 extends over 13 amino acids. V was cut by 3 bases and J by 7 bases, with 14 bases left in between. Germline loops: CDR1 SGDLS, CDR2 YYNGEE.

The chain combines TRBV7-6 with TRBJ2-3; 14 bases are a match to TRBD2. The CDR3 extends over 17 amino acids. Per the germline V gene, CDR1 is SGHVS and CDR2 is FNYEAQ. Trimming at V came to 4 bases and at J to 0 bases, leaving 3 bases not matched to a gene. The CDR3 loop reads CASSWTSGGSSTDTQYF. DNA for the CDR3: TGTGCCAGCAGCTGGACTAGCGGGGGGTCTAGCACAGATACGCAGTATTTT.

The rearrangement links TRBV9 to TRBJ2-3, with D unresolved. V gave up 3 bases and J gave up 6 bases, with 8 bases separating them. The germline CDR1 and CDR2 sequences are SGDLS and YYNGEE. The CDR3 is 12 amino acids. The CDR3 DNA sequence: TGTGCCAGCAGCGCCGTCGGGGATACGCAGTATTTT. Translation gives CASSAVGDTQYF.

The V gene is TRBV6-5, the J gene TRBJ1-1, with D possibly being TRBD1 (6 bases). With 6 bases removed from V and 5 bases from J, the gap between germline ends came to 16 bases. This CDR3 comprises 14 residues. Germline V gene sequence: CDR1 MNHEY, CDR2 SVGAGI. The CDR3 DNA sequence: TGTGCCAGCAGGCGAACAGGGAGTTGGACTGAAGCTTTCTTT. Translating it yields CASRRTGSWTEAFF.

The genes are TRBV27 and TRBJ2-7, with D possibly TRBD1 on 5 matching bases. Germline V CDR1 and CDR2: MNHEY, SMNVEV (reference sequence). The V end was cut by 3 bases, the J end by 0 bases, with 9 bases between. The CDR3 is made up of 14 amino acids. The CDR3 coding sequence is TGTGCCAGCAGTTTGCGACAGAACTCCTACGAGCAGTACTTC. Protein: CASSLRQNSYEQYF.

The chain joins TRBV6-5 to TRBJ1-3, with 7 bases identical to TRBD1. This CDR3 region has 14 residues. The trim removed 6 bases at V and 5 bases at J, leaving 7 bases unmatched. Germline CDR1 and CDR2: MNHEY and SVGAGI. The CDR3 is CASSLRDSRNTIYF. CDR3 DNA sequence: TGTGCCAGCAGCCTCCGGGACAGCCGAAACACCATATATTTT.

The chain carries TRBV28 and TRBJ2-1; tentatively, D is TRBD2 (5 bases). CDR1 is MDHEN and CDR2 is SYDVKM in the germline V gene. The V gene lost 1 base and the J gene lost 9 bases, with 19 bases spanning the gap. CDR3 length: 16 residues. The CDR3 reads CASSLSDSASMREQFF. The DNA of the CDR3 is TGTGCCAGCAGTTTATCGGACTCCGCATCGATGCGTGAGCAGTTCTTC.

Here the CDR3 reads CEWSGGEMNTEAFF. DNA of the CDR3: TGTGAATGGAGCGGGGGCGAAATGAACACTGAAGCTTTCTTT. V and J are TRBV9 and TRBJ1-1; D is perhaps TRBD1 (6 bases). This CDR3 region has 14 residues. Per germline, CDR1 SGDLS and CDR2 YYNGEE.

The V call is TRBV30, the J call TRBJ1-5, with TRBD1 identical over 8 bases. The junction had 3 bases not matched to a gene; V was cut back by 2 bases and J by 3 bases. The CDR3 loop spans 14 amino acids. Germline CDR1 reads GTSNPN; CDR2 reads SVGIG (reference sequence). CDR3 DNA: TGTGCCTGGAGTCGGGACAGGCTCAATCAGCCCCAGCATTTT. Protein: CAWSRDRLNQPQHF. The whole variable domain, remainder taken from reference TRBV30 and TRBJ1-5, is SQTIHQWPATLVQPVGSPLSLECTVEGTSNPNLYWYRQAAGRGLQLLFYSVGIGQISSEVPQNLSASRPQDRQFILSSKKLLLSDSGFYLCAWSRDRLNQPQHFGDGTRLSIL.

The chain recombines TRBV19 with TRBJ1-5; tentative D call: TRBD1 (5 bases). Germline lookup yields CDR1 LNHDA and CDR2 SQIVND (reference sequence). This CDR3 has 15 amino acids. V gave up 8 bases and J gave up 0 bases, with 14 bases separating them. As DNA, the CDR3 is TGTGCCAGTGAGAAGGGGCCTTATAGCAATCAGCCCCAGCATTTT. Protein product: CASEKGPYSNQPQHF.

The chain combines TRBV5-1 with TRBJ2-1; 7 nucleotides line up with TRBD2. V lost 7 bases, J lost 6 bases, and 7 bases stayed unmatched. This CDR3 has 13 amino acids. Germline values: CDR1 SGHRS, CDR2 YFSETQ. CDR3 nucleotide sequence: TGCGCCAGCGGGCTAGCGGAGCCCAATGAGCAGTTCTTC. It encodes CASGLAEPNEQFF.

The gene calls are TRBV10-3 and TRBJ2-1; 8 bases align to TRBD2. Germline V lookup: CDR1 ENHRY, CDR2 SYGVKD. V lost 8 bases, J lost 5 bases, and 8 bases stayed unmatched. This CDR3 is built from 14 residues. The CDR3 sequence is CAIEAGGSDNEQFF. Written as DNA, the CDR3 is TGTGCCATCGAGGCGGGAGGTTCAGACAATGAGCAGTTCTTC.

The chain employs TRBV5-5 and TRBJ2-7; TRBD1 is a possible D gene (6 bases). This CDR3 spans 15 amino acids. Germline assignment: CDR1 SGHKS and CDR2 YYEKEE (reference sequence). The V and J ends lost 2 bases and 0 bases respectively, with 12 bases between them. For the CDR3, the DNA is TGTGCCAGCAGCTTCAGGGGATTCCTCTCCTACGAGCAGTACTTC. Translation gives CASSFRGFLSYEQYF. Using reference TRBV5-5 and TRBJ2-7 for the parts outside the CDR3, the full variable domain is DAGVTQSPTHLIKTRGQQVTLRCSPISGHKSVSWYQQVLGQGPQFIFQYYEKEERGRGNFPDRFSARQFPNYSSELNVNALLLGDSALYLCASSFRGFLSYEQYFGPGTRLTVT.

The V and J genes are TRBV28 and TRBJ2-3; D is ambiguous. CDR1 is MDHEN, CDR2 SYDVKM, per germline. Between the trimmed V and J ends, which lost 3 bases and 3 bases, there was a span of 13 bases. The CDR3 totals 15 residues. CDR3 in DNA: TGTGCCAGCAGTTTCGTTGGAGAATGGACAGATACGCAGTATTTT. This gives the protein CASSFVGEWTDTQYF. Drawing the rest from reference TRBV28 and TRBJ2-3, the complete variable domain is DVKVTQSSRYLVKRTGEKVFLECVQDMDHENMFWYRQDPGLGLRLIYFSYDVKMKEKGDIPEGYSVSREKKERFSLILESASTNQTSMYLCASSFVGEWTDTQYFGPGTRLTVL.

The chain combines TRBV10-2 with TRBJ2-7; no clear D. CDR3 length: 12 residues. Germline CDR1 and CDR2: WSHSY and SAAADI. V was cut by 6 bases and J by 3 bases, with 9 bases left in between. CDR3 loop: CASSLDIYEQYF. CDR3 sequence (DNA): TGCGCCAGCAGCTTAGACATCTACGAGCAGTACTTC.

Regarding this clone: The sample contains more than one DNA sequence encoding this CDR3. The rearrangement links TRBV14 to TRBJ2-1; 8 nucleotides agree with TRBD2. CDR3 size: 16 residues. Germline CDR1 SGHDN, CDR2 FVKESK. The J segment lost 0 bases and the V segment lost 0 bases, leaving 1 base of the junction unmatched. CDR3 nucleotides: TGTGCCAGCAGCCAAGAAGCGGGAGACTCCTACAATGAGCAGTTCTTC. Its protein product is CASSQEAGDSYNEQFF. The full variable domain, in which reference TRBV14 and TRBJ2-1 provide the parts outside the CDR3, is EAGVTQFPSHSVIEKGQTVTLRCDPISGHDNLYWYRRVMGKEIKFLLHFVKESKQDESGMPNNRFLAERTGGTYSTLKVQPAELEDSGVYFCASSQEAGDSYNEQFFGPGTRLTVL.

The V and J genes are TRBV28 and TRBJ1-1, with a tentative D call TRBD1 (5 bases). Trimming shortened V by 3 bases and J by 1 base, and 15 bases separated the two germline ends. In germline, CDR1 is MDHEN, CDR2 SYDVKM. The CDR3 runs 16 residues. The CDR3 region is CASSFSYRSTNTEAFF. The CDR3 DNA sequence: TGTGCCAGCAGTTTTTCCTACAGGAGCACGAACACTGAAGCTTTCTTT.